This T cell receptor beta chain was identified during a study of blood T cells in healthy people across ages. Together with a sample-barcoded 5' primer, a J-beta primer mix was included in a second PCR lasting roughly 6 to 12 cycles. TCRdb reprocessed the 5' RACE reads with MiXCR, giving one entry per CDR3 protein. The table includes 600,000 or so distinct CDR3 sequences, about 30% detected once. The CDR3 spans 14 residues. Trimming removed 7 bases from V and 1 base from J, with 13 bases in between. This clonotype was found a few times. The chain joins TRBV12-3 or TRBV12-4 to TRBJ1-2, with a weak D call TRBD1 (5 bases). The receptor comes from a woman over 75 in good health. The sequenced sample was blood. The CDR3 sequence is CASTSVGVNYGYTF. The CDR3 DNA reads as TGTGCCAGCACCTCCGTAGGGGTTAACTATGGCTACACCTTC.